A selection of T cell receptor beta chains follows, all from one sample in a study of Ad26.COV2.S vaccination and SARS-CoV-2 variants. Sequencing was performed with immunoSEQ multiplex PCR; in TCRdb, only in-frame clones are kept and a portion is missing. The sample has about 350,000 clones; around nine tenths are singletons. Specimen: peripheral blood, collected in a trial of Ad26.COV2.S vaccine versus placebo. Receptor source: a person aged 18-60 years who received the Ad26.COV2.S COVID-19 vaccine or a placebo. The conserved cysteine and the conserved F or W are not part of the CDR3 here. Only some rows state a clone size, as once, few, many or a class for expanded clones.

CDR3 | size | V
AISENALGDTQY | once | TRBV10-3
ASSPKGVNYGYT | NA | TRBV5-6
ASSLGAPTSGVT | NA | TRBV7-2
ASSQDLGAYNEQF | few | TRBV3-1/TRBV3-2
ASERTNEKLF | NA | TRBV2
ASSQKTDYYGYT | NA | TRBV3-1/TRBV3-2
ASSQGSWLARSNEQF | once | TRBV4-1
ASSPRTSGGRYEQY | NA | TRBV27
ASSPSGTSGYEQY | few | TRBV4-2
SANQPQH | NA | TRBV20-1
ASRTRGYAEAF | NA | TRBV6-5